These 2 T cell receptor beta chains were sequenced from one sample in a study of CD8+ T cells in alopecia areata. The sample's treatment: oral pan-JAK inhibitor, 5-10 mg twice daily. As the sequencing template, cDNA was produced by extracting RNA and reverse transcribing it. Method: immunoSEQ multiplex PCR; TCRdb's copy keeps in-frame clones and lacks some. This sample yields some 180,000 clones, of which approximately 53% are seen a single time; less than 14% belongs to the top ten. The input for sequencing was CD8+ T cells sorted from blood, taken at week 24, from a patient treated with tofacitinib. These receptors all stem from a human donor with alopecia areata.

The V and J genes are TRBV27 and TRBJ2-3; 10 nucleotides align to TRBD2. Trimming at V came to 5 bases and at J to 1 base, leaving 6 bases not matched to a gene. This CDR3 has 16 amino acids. CDR1 and CDR2 from the germline V gene are MNHEY and SMNVEV (reference sequence). DNA of the CDR3: TGTGCCAGCAGTCTAGTCGGGACTAGCGGCACAGATACGCAGTATTTT. Translated, it gives CASSLVGTSGTDTQYF.

In this sample, this clone turned up a few times. The chain employs TRBV4-1 and TRBJ2-1, with D unclear. Germline CDR1 and CDR2: MGHRA and YSYEKL. With 0 bases removed from V and 0 bases from J, the gap between germline ends came to 3 bases. This CDR3 is built from 14 residues. This chain's CDR3 is CASSQERSYNEQFF. The CDR3 nucleotides read TGCGCCAGCAGCCAAGAGCGCTCCTACAATGAGCAGTTCTTC.